Shown below are 15 T cell receptor beta chains from a single sample sequenced in a study of T cells after yellow fever vaccination. TCRdb reanalysed the 5' RACE reads using MiXCR and keeps one entry per CDR3 protein. Counted here are roughly 120,000 distinct CDR3 sequences, under 8% occurring once; the ten biggest clones make up roughly 2.5%. The source was CD4+ T cells sorted from PBMCs, collected less than 11 days after the first yellow fever vaccination. The receptors come from a man aged 18-30 years who received the YFV17D yellow fever vaccine.

This clonotype was detected many times. The J gene is TRBJ1-5, the V gene TRBV5-1; D might be TRBD1 (5 bases). CDR1 SGHRS and CDR2 YFSETQ come from the germline V gene. The CDR3 spans 15 residues. The V end lost 0 bases, the J end lost 6 bases, and 13 bases lay between the germline ends. The CDR3 here is CASSLEGVRGQPQHF. In nucleotides, the CDR3 is TGCGCCAGCAGCTTGGAAGGGGTCCGCGGTCAGCCCCAGCATTTT.

This clonotype has at least ten counts. This rearrangement joins TRBV7-9 to TRBJ1-1; the match to TRBD1 covers 8 bases. The CDR3 length is 12 residues. The ends lost 3 bases at V and 8 bases at J; junction bases unmatched: 2. CDR1 and CDR2 (germline): SEHNR, FQNEAQ (reference sequence). Here the CDR3 DNA reads TGTGCCAGCAGCTTGGGACAGGCCGAAGCTTTCTTT. Translated, it gives CASSLGQAEAFF.

The table lists this clonotype with many counts. The V call is TRBV5-1, the J call TRBJ1-6; 7 nucleotides line up with TRBD1. Per germline, CDR1 SGHRS and CDR2 YFSETQ. Unmatched junction bases numbered 4, after V lost 0 bases and J lost 10 bases. This CDR3 has 14 amino acids. This chain's CDR3 is CASSLAGQRSPLHF. The CDR3 DNA reads as TGCGCCAGCAGCTTGGCGGGACAGCGCTCACCCCTCCACTTT.

This clonotype was seen ten or more times. The chain couples TRBV20-1 to TRBJ2-3; possibly TRBD1 or TRBD2 for D (6 bases each). The V end lost 0 bases, the J end lost 2 bases, and 9 bases lay between the germline ends. The germline V gene encodes CDR1 DFQATT and CDR2 SNEGSKA (reference sequence). This CDR3 has 14 residues. CDR3 nucleotide sequence: TGCAGTGCTAGAGACGGGGGCCTCACAGATACGCAGTATTTT. This codes for CSARDGGLTDTQYF.

This clonotype was counted many times. This chain links TRBV11-2 with TRBJ2-3, with 13 positions matching TRBD2. Trimming cost V 5 bases and J 7 bases; bases outside gene matches: 15. The CDR3 has 18 amino acids. Germline CDR1 SGHAT, CDR2 FQNNGV. In DNA form, the CDR3 reads TGTGCCAGCAGCCTACGGACTAGCGGGGGAGTGTTCGGGCATACGCAGTATTTT. Protein sequence: CASSLRTSGGVFGHTQYF.

This clonotype was counted ten times or more. The chain links TRBV7-8 to TRBJ2-5, with unresolved D. The CDR3 length is 14 residues. Germline-derived CDR1 and CDR2 are SGHVS and FQNEAQ. Deletions cut 1 base from V and 4 bases from J, with 10 bases between. CDR3 residues: CASSLGRNRETQYF. The CDR3 DNA follows: TGTGCCAGCAGCTTAGGACGTAACCGAGAGACCCAGTACTTC.

This clonotype was recorded many times. The genes are TRBV10-3 and TRBJ2-7; TRBD1 matches 7 bases. The CDR3 length is 13 residues. The germline V gene has CDR1 ENHRY and CDR2 SYGVKD. V dropped 8 bases and J dropped 2; count of bases not matched to a gene: 6. The CDR3, as DNA: TGTGCCATCCAAAGGGACAGAGCCTACGAGCAGTACGTC. Translated, it gives CAIQRDRAYEQYV.

This clonotype was observed at least ten times. This chain links TRBV5-1 with TRBJ1-1; TRBD1 aligns across 9 bases. Germline V gene lookup returns CDR1 SGHRS and CDR2 YFSETQ. This CDR3 comprises 15 residues. V dropped 2 bases and J dropped 4; count of bases not matched to a gene: 6. As DNA, the CDR3 is TGCGCCAGCAGCTTCTCCGGGACAGGGACCACTGAAGCTTTCTTT. Protein: CASSFSGTGTTEAFF.

There are many counts of this clonotype. The chain joins TRBV5-1 to TRBJ1-1; D is perhaps TRBD1 (5 bases). The V end was cut by 6 bases, the J end by 1 base, with 10 bases between. The CDR3 sequence is 13 residues long. In germline, CDR1 is SGHRS, CDR2 YFSETQ. Here the CDR3 reads CASNNGGNTEAFF. The CDR3 region has the DNA TGCGCCAGCAACAACGGGGGGAACACTGAAGCTTTCTTT. Supplemented by reference TRBV5-1 and TRBJ1-1, the full variable domain reads KAGVTQTPRYLIKTRGQQVTLSCSPISGHRSVSWYQQTPGQGLQFLFEYFSETQRNKGNFPGRFSGRQFSNSRSEMNVSTLELGDSALYLCASNNGGNTEAFFGQGTRLTVV.

This clonotype has at least ten counts. The CDR3 bases are TGTGCCAGCAGCTTAGTAGGGTCTAGCGGGGGACCTGGTCGGTTCTTC. Its translation: CASSLVGSSGGPGRFF. The J gene is TRBJ2-1, the V gene TRBV7-2; 10 bases align to TRBD2. The V and J ends lost 1 base and 15 bases, in that order; junction bases with no gene match: 15. CDR3 length: 16 residues. Germline lookup yields CDR1 SGHTA and CDR2 FQGNSA. The whole variable domain, remainder taken from reference TRBV7-2 and TRBJ2-1, is GAGVSQSPSNKVTEKGKDVELRCDPISGHTALYWYRQSLGQGLEFLIYFQGNSAPDKSGLPSDRFSAERTGGSVSTLTIQRTQQEDSAVYLCASSLVGSSGGPGRFFGPGTRLTVL.

The sample holds many counts of this clonotype. This chain uses TRBV18 with TRBJ2-3; 9 nucleotides line up with TRBD1. V shed 6 bases and J 4 bases; nucleotides not matched to a gene: 8. Germline V gene lookup returns CDR1 KGHSH and CDR2 LQKENI. CDR3 length equals 15 residues. Here the CDR3 DNA reads TGTGCCAGCTCGCCCCCGGGACAGGGTTCAGATACGCAGTATTTT. Amino acids: CASSPPGQGSDTQYF. The entire variable domain, with the rest obtained from reference TRBV18 and TRBJ2-3, is as follows: NAGVMQNPRHLVRRRGQEARLRCSPMKGHSHVYWYRQLPEEGLKFMVYLQKENIIDESGMPKERFSAEFPKEGPSILRIQQVVRGDSAAYFCASSPPGQGSDTQYFGPGTRLTVL.

This clonotype has at least ten counts. The V call is TRBV15, the J call TRBJ2-7; D perhaps matches TRBD1 (5 bases). CDR3 size: 14 residues. CDR1 and CDR2 (germline): LNHNV, YYDKDF (reference sequence). V gave up 0 bases and J gave up 5 bases, with 11 bases separating them. The CDR3 DNA sequence: TGTGCCACCAGCAGAGACAGGCAGGGCGACGAGCAGTACGTC. This gives the protein CATSRDRQGDEQYV.

The table lists this clonotype with many counts. The chain has TRBV5-1 and TRBJ2-7; TRBD1 matches at 7 bases. The germline gives CDR1 SGHRS, CDR2 YFSETQ. This CDR3 is 14 amino acids long. V was clipped by 1 base and J by 2 bases; unmatched bases: 3. DNA of the CDR3: TGCGCCAGCAGCTTGACAGGGGCCACCTACGAGCAGTACTTC. The encoded protein is CASSLTGATYEQYF.

Many counts were recorded for this clonotype. This chain joins TRBV7-3 and TRBJ2-1; 12 positions agree with TRBD2. The CDR3 is made up of 18 amino acids. CDR1 SGHTA and CDR2 FQGTGA come from the germline V gene. The V segment lost 1 base and the J segment 5 bases; nucleotides outside the gene matches: 9. The CDR3 loop is CASSLRASGGAGHNEQFF. DNA of the CDR3: TGTGCCAGCAGCTTAAGGGCTAGCGGGGGGGCCGGTCACAATGAGCAGTTCTTC.

There are many counts of this clonotype. The rearrangement joins TRBV7-2 to TRBJ1-1; D uncertain. Germline CDR1 and CDR2: SGHTA and FQGNSA. Trimming stripped 4 bases from V and 4 bases from J, with 13 bases between. The CDR3 is 14 amino acids. CDR3 amino acids: CASSYRRESTEAFF. Written as DNA, the CDR3 is TGTGCCAGCAGCTACCGCCGGGAGAGCACTGAAGCTTTCTTT.